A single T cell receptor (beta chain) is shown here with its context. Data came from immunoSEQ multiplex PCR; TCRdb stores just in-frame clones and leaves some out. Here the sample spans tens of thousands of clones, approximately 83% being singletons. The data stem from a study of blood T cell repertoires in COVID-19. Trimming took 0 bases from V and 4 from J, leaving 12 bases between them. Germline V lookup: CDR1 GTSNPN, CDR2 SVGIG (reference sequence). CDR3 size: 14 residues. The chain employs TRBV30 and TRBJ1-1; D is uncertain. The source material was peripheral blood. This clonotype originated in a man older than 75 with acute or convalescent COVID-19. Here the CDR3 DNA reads TGTGCCTGGAGTGTAACGGGAGGTGCCACTGAAGCTTTCTTT. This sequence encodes CAWSVTGGATEAFF. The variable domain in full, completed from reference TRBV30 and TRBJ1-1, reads SQTIHQWPATLVQPVGSPLSLECTVEGTSNPNLYWYRQAAGRGLQLLFYSVGIGQISSEVPQNLSASRPQDRQFILSSKKLLLSDSGFYLCAWSVTGGATEAFFGQGTRLTVV.